One sample yielded the 17 T cell receptor beta chains listed below, sequenced in a study of T cell responses to AZD1222 COVID-19 vaccine. Here immunoSEQ multiplex PCR was the method, and the copy in TCRdb shows in-frame clones only, minus some. The sample yields around 200,000 clones, 90% to 95% seen once. Sequencing used peripheral blood, obtained 28 days after the second AZD1222 dose. These TCRs come from an adult who received the AZD1222 COVID-19 vaccine.

V gene TRBV21-1 combines with J gene TRBJ2-4; the D call of TRBD2 is as the table states it, not checked on the DNA. TRBV21-1 is given as a pseudogene. The CDR3 consists of 16 residues. CDR3 region: CASSIRDSKVKNIQYF. In DNA form, the CDR3 reads TGTGCCAGCAGCATTCGTGATAGCAAGGTCAAAAACATTCAGTACTTC.

The chain is built from TRBV2 and TRBJ2-7; 11 bases match TRBD1. The CDR3 loop spans 13 amino acids. The J segment lost 3 bases and the V segment lost 6 bases, leaving 1 base of the junction unmatched. From germline, CDR1 is SNHLY and CDR2 FYNNEI. CDR3 protein: CASRGTGGYEQYF. CDR3 coding DNA: TGTGCCAGCAGGGGGACAGGGGGCTACGAGCAGTACTTC.

The J gene is TRBJ2-7, the V gene TRBV19; 7 positions match TRBD2. Per the germline V gene, CDR1 is LNHDA and CDR2 is SQIVND (reference sequence). The CDR3 length is 16 residues. Trimming removed 3 bases from V and 3 bases from J; junction bases left unmatched: 11. CDR3 bases: TGTGCCAGTAGTATTAGGGCCTCAGCGGGGCTCTACGAGCAGTACTTC. The encoded protein is CASSIRASAGLYEQYF.

V gene TRBV5-8 combines with J gene TRBJ2-1; 14 bases fit TRBD2. The V gene's germline CDR1 is SGHTS and CDR2 YDEGEE. With V trimmed by 4 bases and J by 7 bases, 7 bases remained unmatched. The CDR3 sequence is 16 residues long. The CDR3 DNA reads as TGTGCCAGCAGCAGGGGACTAGCGGGAGTGGCTAATGAGCAGTTCTTC. Amino acids: CASSRGLAGVANEQFF.

V usage is TRBV28 and J usage is TRBJ1-3; weak D call: TRBD1 (5 bases). Germline V gives CDR1 MDHEN, CDR2 SYDVKM. The CDR3 spans 15 residues. The V and J ends lost 8 bases and 4 bases respectively, with 18 bases between them. CDR3 DNA: TGTGCCAGCGGATCGACTCGGGGGGTGGGAAACACCATATATTTT. It encodes CASGSTRGVGNTIYF.

V is TRBV18 and J is TRBJ2-7; the D gene is possibly TRBD2 (6 bases). In germline, CDR1 is KGHSH, CDR2 LQKENI. V was clipped by 2 bases and J by 2 bases, with 13 bases between them. The CDR3 extends over 15 amino acids. CDR3 residues: CASSPSPGAAYEQYF. The CDR3, as DNA: TGTGCCAGCTCACCATCTCCGGGAGCGGCCTACGAGCAGTACTTC.

The chain couples TRBV27 to TRBJ2-5, with 7 bases that match TRBD1. The CDR3 consists of 13 residues. The V and J ends lost 5 bases and 5 bases, in that order; junction bases with no gene match: 5. CDR1 and CDR2 (germline): MNHEY, SMNVEV (reference sequence). For the CDR3, the DNA is TGTGCCAGCAGTCTAAACAGGGGTGAGACCCAGTACTTC. It translates to CASSLNRGETQYF.

The chain recombines TRBV19 with TRBJ2-1; 10 bases fit TRBD2. The ends lost 4 bases at V and 8 bases at J; junction bases unmatched: 14. Germline CDR1 reads LNHDA; CDR2 reads SQIVND (reference sequence). CDR3 length equals 17 residues. CDR3 sequence reads: CASSTLVASGRSYEQFF. Here the CDR3 DNA reads TGTGCCAGTAGTACCCTCGTCGCTAGCGGGAGAAGCTATGAGCAGTTCTTC.

In this sample, this clone turned up once. V gene TRBV6-2 or TRBV6-3 combines with J gene TRBJ1-2; D is unresolved. Looked up from germline, CDR1 is MNHEY and CDR2 is SVGEGT. V lost 2 bases to trimming and J lost 5 bases, with 6 bases between them. There are 12 residues in the CDR3. CDR3 amino acids: CASSYPMYGYTF. Here the CDR3 DNA reads TGTGCCAGCAGTTACCCTATGTATGGCTACACCTTC.

The chain uses TRBV2 and TRBJ2-1; 10 nucleotides line up with TRBD2. Germline V gene sequence: CDR1 SNHLY, CDR2 FYNNEI. The CDR3 is 15 residues long. Trimming took 6 bases from V and 5 from J; bases not matched to a gene: 7. CDR3 sequence (DNA): TGTGCCAGCAGGGACTTACTAGCGGGGCACAATGAGCAGTTCTTC. Protein sequence: CASRDLLAGHNEQFF.

The chain employs TRBV3-1 (or the pseudogene TRBV3-2) and TRBJ1-2; TRBD1 matches 9 bases. CDR1 LGHDT and CDR2 YNNKEL come from the germline V gene (reference sequence). CDR3 size: 18 residues. V gave up 0 bases and J gave up 6 bases; unmatched junction bases: 14. The CDR3: CASSQDYPNPQGANGYTF. In nucleotides, the CDR3 is TGTGCCAGCAGCCAAGACTATCCCAATCCACAGGGGGCGAATGGCTACACCTTC.

CDR3 sequence (DNA): TGCAGCGTTTCAGACAGGGAAGCTTTCTTT. Amino acids: CSVSDREAFF. This chain uses TRBV29-1 with TRBJ1-1; tentatively, D is TRBD1 (6 bases). Between the trimmed V and J ends, which lost 5 bases and 8 bases, there was a span of 9 bases. Germline V CDR1 and CDR2: SQVTM, ANQGSEA. This CDR3 is built from 10 residues.

The table lists this clone with a few counts. This chain uses TRBV6-1 with TRBJ1-1, with no clear D. V was shortened by 1 base and J by 7 bases, with 10 bases between the two germline ends. Germline values: CDR1 MNHNS, CDR2 SASEGT. The CDR3 sequence is 13 residues long. The CDR3 loop is CASSEVPGYEAFF. The CDR3 DNA is TGTGCCAGCAGTGAAGTACCGGGCTATGAAGCTTTCTTT.

The chain uses TRBV5-1 and TRBJ2-5; TRBD1 matches at 10 bases. Germline V gene lookup returns CDR1 SGHRS and CDR2 YFSETQ. The CDR3 covers 14 residues. The trim removed 3 bases at V and 4 bases at J, leaving 3 bases unmatched. CDR3 nucleotides: TGCGCCAGCAGCTGGAGGGACAGGGGAGAGACCCAGTACTTC. It is translated as CASSWRDRGETQYF.

The chain links TRBV10-2 to TRBJ2-1; the D is unclear. The CDR3 is made up of 13 amino acids. The germline gives CDR1 WSHSY, CDR2 SAAADI. Trimming cost V 6 bases and J 8 bases, with 14 bases left between them. As DNA, the CDR3 is TGCGCCAGCAGAGGCGGTTCGTTTTATGAGCAGTTCTTC. It yields the protein CASRGGSFYEQFF.

This clone came up once. The chain is built from TRBV9 and TRBJ2-7; 7 nucleotides agree with TRBD1. With 3 bases clipped from V and 2 bases from J, the junction kept 5 bases outside the gene matches. CDR1 SGDLS and CDR2 YYNGEE come from the germline V gene. The CDR3 is 14 amino acids. The CDR3 loop is CASSEGQGAYEQYF. CDR3 nucleotide sequence: TGTGCCAGCAGCGAGGGGCAGGGGGCCTACGAGCAGTACTTC.

The V and J genes are TRBV7-6 and TRBJ1-1; D is unresolved. The CDR3 is made up of 15 amino acids. With 0 bases removed from V and 1 base from J, the gap between germline ends came to 9 bases. CDR1 is SGHVS, CDR2 FNYEAQ, per germline. CDR3 DNA sequence: TGTGCCAGCAGCTTAGCCTCGCGGGGGAACACTGAAGCTTTCTTT. This encodes CASSLASRGNTEAFF.